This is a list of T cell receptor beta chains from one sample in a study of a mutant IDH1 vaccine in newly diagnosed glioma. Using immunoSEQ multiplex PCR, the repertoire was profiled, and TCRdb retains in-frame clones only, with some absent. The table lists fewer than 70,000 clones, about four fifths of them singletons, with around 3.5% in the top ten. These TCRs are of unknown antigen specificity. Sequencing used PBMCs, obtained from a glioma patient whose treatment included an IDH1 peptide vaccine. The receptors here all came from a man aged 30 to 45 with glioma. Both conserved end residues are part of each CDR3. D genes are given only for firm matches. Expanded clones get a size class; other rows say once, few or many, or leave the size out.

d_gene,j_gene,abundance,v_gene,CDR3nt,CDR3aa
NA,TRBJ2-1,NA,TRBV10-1,TGCGCCAGCAGTGAAGCAGGGGCAGGGAAGAACAATGAGCAGTTCTTC,CASSEAGAGKNNEQFF
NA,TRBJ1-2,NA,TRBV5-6,TGTGCCAGCAGCTTGAGGGGGACCGTCGGCTACACCTTC,CASSLRGTVGYTF
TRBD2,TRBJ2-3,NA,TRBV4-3,TGCGCCAGCAGCGTGGGACTAGCGGGGGGGTTGACAGATACGCAGTATTTT,CASSVGLAGGLTDTQYF
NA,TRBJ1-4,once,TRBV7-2,TGTGCCAGCAGCCCTCGTAGAGAAAAACTGTTTTTT,CASSPRREKLFF
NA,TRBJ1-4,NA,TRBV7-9,TGTGCCAGCAGCAATACCCGGACTAATGAAAAACTGTTTTTT,CASSNTRTNEKLFF
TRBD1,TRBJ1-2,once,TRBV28,TGTGCCAGCAGTTTAGAAGGGACAGGGGTGGGCGGCTACACCTTC,CASSLEGTGVGGYTF
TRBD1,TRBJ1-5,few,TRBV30,TGTGCCTGGAGTGGTCAGGGGGCCGGGCCCCAGCATTTT,CAWSGQGAGPQHF
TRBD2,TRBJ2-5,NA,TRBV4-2,TGTGCCAGCGCGGGAGGGGGGGGCCAAGAGACCCAGTACTTC,CASAGGGGQETQYF
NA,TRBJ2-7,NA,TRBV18,TGTGCCAGCTCGCCGGGTTCCCCCTACGAGCAGTACTTC,CASSPGSPYEQYF
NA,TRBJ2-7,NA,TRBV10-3,TGTGCCATCAGCGACAGTTACGAGCAGTACTTC,CAISDSYEQYF
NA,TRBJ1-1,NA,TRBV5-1,TGCGCCAGCAGCTTGGGGCGGGGGTACACTGAAGCTTTCTTT,CASSLGRGYTEAFF
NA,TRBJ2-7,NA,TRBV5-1,TGCGCCAGCAGCTTGGGGGCAGGGGCGGTCTACGAGCAGTACTTC,CASSLGAGAVYEQYF
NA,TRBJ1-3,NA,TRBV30,TGTGCCTGGAGTGTCGGGGTTGTAGAAAACACCATATATTTT,CAWSVGVVENTIYF
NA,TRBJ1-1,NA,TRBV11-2,TGTGCCAGCAGCCGGGGTGGCTGGGGTACTGAAGCTTTCTTT,CASSRGGWGTEAFF
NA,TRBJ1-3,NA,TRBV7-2,TGTGCCAGCAGCTATTCCGGAGATCCTGTAGTCACCATATATTTT,CASSYSGDPVVTIYF
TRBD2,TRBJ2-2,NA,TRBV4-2,TGTGCCAGCAGCCAAGCGGCTAGCGGGACGGGTTGGAACACCGGGGAGCTGTTTTTT,CASSQAASGTGWNTGELFF
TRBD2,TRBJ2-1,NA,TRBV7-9,TGTGCCAGCAGCTTTGACAGCGGGAGGAATAATGAGCAGTTCTTC,CASSFDSGRNNEQFF
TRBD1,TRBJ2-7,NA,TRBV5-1,TGCGCCAGCAGCTTCGGGACAGGGGCTAGGGAGCAGTACTTC,CASSFGTGAREQYF
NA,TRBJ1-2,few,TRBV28,TGTGCCAGCAGGTTAGCAGGGTACTATGGCTACACCTTC,CASRLAGYYGYTF
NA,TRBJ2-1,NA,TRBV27,TGTGCCAGCAGTCCCTACAGGTCCCAGGCGAATGAGCAGTTCTTC,CASSPYRSQANEQFF
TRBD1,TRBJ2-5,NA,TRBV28,TGTGCCAGCGGTTTGGATCCCTACAGGGGCGCCTTAGAGACCCAGTACTTC,CASGLDPYRGALETQYF
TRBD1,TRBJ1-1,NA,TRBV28,TGTGCCAGCAGTTTGGGACAGGGATTTTGGGAAGCTTTCTTT,CASSLGQGFWEAFF
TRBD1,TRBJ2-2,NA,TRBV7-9,TGTGCCAGCAGCTTCAACAGGGGGTTCGCCGGGGAGCTGTTTTTT,CASSFNRGFAGELFF
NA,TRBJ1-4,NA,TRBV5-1,TGCGCCAGCAGCTCGCAGGGCTGGGCTAATGAAAAACTGTTTTTT,CASSSQGWANEKLFF
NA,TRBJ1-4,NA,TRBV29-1,TGCAGCGTTCTCCTATGGGGTCGAGAAAAACTGTTTTTT,CSVLLWGREKLFF
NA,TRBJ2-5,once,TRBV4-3,TGCGCCAGCAGCCAAGATCAAGAGGGAACTTCCGAGACCCAGTACTTC,CASSQDQEGTSETQYF
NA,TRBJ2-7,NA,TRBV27,TGTGCCAGCAGTTTGGGGGACGAGCAGTACTTC,CASSLGDEQYF
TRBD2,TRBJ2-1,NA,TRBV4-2,TGTGCCAGCAGCCAAGATTTTCGCACTAGCGGGGTCGGTAATGAGCAGTTCTTC,CASSQDFRTSGVGNEQFF
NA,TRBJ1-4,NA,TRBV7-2,TGTGCCAGCAGCCCCTCGGGAGGATCGGAAAAACTGTTTTTT,CASSPSGGSEKLFF
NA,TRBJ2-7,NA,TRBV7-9,TGTGCCAGCAGCTTAGAAGTGGGAACCTACGAGCAGTACTTC,CASSLEVGTYEQYF
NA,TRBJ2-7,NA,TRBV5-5,TGTGCCAGCAGCTTAGTTGGAGACTCCTACGAGCAGTACTTC,CASSLVGDSYEQYF
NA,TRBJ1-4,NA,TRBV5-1,TGCGCCAGCAGCTTGGACACAGGGATGAACGGAAAACTGTTTTTT,CASSLDTGMNGKLFF
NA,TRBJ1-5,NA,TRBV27,TGTGCCAGCAGACTACTTGGACGAGGTCAGCCCCAGCATTTT,CASRLLGRGQPQHF
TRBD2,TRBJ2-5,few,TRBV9,TGTGCCAGCAGCCCATTTACGGCGACTAGCGGGAGACGAGAGACCCAGTACTTC,CASSPFTATSGRRETQYF
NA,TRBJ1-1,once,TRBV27,TGTGCCAGCAGTCTATCAAGGGAGGGCACTGAAGCTTTCTTT,CASSLSREGTEAFF
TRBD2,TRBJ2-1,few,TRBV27,TGTGCCAGCAGTTTAGGGAGCGGGGGTTACAATGAGCAGTTCTTC,CASSLGSGGYNEQFF
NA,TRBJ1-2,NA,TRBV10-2,TGCGCCAGCAGTGAGGGCGTAGGCTATGGCTACACCTTC,CASSEGVGYGYTF
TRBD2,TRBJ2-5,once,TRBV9,TGTGCCAGCAGCGTAGGTAGCGGGATGCAGACCCAGTACTTC,CASSVGSGMQTQYF
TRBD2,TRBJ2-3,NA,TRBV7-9,TGTGCCAGCAGCTTAAGGCGGGGGTCGACAGATACGCAGTATTTT,CASSLRRGSTDTQYF
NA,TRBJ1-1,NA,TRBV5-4,TGTGCCAGCAGCTTGGGTAACAGGGCCCCTGAAGCTTTCTTT,CASSLGNRAPEAFF
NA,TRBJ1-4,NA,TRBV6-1,TGTGCCAGCAGTGAAGCTGGATTCAATGAAAAACTGTTTTTT,CASSEAGFNEKLFF